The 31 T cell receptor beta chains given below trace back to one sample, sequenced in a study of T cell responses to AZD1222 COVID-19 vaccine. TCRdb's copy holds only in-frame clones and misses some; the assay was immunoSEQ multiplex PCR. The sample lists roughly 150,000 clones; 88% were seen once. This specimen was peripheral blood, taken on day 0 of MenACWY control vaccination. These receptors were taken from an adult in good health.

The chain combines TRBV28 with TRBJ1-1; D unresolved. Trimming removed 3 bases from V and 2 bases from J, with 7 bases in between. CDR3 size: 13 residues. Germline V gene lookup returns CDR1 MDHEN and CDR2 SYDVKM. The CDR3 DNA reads TGTGCCAGCAGTTTCGACCTTAACACTGAAGCTTTCTTT. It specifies CASSFDLNTEAFF.

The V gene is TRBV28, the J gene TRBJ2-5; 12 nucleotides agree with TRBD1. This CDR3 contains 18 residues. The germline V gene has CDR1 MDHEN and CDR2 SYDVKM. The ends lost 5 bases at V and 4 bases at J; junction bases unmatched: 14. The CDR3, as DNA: TGTGCCAGCAGTCTAATTATTCGGGACAGGGGGCGAGGAGAGACCCAGTACTTC. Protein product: CASSLIIRDRGRGETQYF.

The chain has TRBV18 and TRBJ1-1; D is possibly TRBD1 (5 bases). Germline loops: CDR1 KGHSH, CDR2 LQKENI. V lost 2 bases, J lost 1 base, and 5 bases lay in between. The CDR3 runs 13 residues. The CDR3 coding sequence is TGTGCCAGCTCACCAAGGGGGAACACTGAAGCTTTCTTT. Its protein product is CASSPRGNTEAFF. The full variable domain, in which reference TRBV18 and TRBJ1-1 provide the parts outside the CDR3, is NAGVMQNPRHLVRRRGQEARLRCSPMKGHSHVYWYRQLPEEGLKFMVYLQKENIIDESGMPKERFSAEFPKEGPSILRIQQVVRGDSAAYFCASSPRGNTEAFFGQGTRLTVV.

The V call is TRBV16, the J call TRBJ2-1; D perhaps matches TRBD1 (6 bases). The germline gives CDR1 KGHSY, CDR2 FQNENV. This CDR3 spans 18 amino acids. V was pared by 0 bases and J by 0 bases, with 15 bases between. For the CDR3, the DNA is TGTGCCAGCAGCCAATCGGGACATCGTTATAGCTCCTACAATGAGCAGTTCTTC. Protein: CASSQSGHRYSSYNEQFF.

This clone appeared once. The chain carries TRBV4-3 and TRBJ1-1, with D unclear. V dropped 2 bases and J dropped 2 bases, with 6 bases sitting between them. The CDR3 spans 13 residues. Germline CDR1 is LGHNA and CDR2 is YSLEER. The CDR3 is CASSQHSNTEAFF. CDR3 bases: TGCGCCAGCAGCCAACACAGCAACACTGAAGCTTTCTTT.

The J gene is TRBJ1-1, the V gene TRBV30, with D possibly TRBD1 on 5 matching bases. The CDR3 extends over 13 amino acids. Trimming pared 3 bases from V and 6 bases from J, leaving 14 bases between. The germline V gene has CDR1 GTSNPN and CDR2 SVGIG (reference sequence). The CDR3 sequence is CAWSKQGIPEAFF. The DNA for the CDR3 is TGTGCCTGGAGCAAGCAGGGCATCCCTGAAGCTTTCTTT.

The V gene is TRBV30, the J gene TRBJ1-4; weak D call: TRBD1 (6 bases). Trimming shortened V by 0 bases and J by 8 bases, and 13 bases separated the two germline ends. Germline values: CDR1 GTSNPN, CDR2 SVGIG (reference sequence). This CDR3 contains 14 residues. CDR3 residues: CAWSVLRGGEKLFF. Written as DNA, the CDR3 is TGTGCCTGGAGTGTACTCAGGGGCGGGGAAAAACTGTTTTTT.

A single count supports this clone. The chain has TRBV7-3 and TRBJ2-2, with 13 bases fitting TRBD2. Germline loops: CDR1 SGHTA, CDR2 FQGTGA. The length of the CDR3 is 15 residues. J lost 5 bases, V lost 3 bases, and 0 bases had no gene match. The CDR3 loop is CASSLTSGRTGELFF. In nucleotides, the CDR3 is TGTGCCAGCAGCTTGACTAGCGGGAGGACCGGGGAGCTGTTTTTT.

The CDR3 is CASSVGSRGYEQYF. CDR3 sequence (DNA): TGTGCCAGCAGTGTGGGGAGCAGGGGCTACGAGCAGTACTTC. The rearrangement joins TRBV5-4 to TRBJ2-7, with TRBD1 as a possible D gene (6 bases). The germline gives CDR1 SGHNT, CDR2 YYREEE (reference sequence). Trimming pared 5 bases from V and 3 bases from J, leaving 15 bases between. The CDR3 has 14 amino acids.

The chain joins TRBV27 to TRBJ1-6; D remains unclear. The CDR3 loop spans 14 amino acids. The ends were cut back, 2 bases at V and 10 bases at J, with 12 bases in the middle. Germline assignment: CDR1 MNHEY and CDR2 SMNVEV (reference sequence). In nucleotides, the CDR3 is TGTGCCAGCAGTTTAGTGGGGTCCCTCTCACCCCTCCACTTT. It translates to CASSLVGSLSPLHF.

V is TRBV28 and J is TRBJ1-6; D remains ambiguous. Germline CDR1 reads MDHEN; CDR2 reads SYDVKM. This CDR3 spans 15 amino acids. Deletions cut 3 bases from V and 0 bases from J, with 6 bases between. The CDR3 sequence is CASSLGSSYNSPLHF. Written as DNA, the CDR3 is TGTGCCAGCAGTTTGGGGAGCTCCTATAATTCACCCCTCCACTTT.

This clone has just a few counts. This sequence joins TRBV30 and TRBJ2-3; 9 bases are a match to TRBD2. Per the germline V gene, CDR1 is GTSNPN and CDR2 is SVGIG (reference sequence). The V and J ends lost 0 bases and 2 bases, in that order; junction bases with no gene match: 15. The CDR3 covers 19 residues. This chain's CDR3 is CAWSVLVPGLAVNTDTQYF. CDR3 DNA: TGTGCCTGGAGTGTACTGGTCCCGGGACTAGCCGTTAACACAGATACGCAGTATTTT.

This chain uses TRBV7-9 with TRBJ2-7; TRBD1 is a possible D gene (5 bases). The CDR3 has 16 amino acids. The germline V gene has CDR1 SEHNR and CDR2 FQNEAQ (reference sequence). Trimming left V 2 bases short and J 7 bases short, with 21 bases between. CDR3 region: CASSLSRGEPWREQYF. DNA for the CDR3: TGTGCCAGCAGCTTAAGTAGGGGTGAACCTTGGCGTGAGCAGTACTTC.

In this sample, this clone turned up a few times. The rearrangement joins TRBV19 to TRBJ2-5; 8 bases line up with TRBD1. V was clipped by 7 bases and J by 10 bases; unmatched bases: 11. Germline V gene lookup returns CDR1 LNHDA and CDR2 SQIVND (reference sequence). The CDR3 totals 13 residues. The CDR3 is CASNADRDPIQYF. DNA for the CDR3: TGTGCCAGTAATGCGGACAGGGATCCCATCCAGTACTTC.

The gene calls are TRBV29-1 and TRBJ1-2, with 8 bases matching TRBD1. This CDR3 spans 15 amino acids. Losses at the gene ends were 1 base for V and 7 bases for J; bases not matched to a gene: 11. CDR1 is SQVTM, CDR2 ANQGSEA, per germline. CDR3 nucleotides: TGCAGCGTTGAAGGGGAGACAGGGGCTATCACTGGCTACACCTTC. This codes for CSVEGETGAITGYTF.

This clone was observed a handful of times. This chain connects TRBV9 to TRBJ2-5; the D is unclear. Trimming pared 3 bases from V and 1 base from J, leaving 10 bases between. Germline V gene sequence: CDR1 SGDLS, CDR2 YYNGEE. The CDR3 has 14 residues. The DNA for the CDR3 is TGTGCCAGCAGCGGACCGGCTCTCCAAGAGACCCAGTACTTC. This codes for CASSGPALQETQYF.

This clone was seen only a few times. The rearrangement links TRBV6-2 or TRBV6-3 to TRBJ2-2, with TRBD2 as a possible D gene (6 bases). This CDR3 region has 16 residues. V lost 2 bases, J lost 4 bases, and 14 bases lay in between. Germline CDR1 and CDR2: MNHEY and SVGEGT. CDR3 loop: CASSYRTIGVTGELFF. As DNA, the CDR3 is TGTGCCAGCAGTTACCGGACTATAGGAGTCACCGGGGAGCTGTTTTTT.

CDR3 loop: CASTRGHTEAFF. The CDR3 DNA reads TGTGCCAGCACGCGGGGGCACACTGAAGCTTTCTTT. The chain is built from TRBV2 and TRBJ1-1; a possible D gene is TRBD1 (6 bases). This CDR3 region has 12 residues. Germline V gene lookup returns CDR1 SNHLY and CDR2 FYNNEI. Trimming cost V 7 bases and J 3 bases, with 9 bases left between them. Full variable domain (missing parts from reference TRBV2 and TRBJ1-1): EPEVTQTPSHQVTQMGQEVILRCVPISNHLYFYWYRQILGQKVEFLVSFYNNEISEKSEIFDDQFSVERPDGSNFTLKIRSTKLEDSAMYFCASTRGHTEAFFGQGTRLTVV.

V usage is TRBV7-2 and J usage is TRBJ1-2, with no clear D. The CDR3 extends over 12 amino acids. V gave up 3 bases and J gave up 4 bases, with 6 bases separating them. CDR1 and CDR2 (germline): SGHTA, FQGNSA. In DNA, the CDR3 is TGTGCCAGCAGCTTCCAGAGCTATGGCTACACCTTC. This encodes CASSFQSYGYTF.

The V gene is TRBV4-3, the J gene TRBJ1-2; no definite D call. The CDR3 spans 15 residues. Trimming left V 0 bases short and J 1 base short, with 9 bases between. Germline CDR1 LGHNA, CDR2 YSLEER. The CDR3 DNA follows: TGCGCCAGCAGCCAAGACAGTCAGGATAACTATGGCTACACCTTC. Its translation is CASSQDSQDNYGYTF.

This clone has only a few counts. CDR3 protein: CASSLSYYRTAGNTIYF. Here the CDR3 DNA reads TGTGCCAGCAGTTTAAGCTATTACAGGACCGCTGGAAACACCATATATTTT. This rearrangement joins TRBV28 to TRBJ1-3; a possible D gene is TRBD1 (5 bases). The CDR3 length is 17 residues. CDR1 is MDHEN, CDR2 SYDVKM, per germline. Between the trimmed V and J ends, which lost 2 bases and 2 bases, there was a span of 16 bases.

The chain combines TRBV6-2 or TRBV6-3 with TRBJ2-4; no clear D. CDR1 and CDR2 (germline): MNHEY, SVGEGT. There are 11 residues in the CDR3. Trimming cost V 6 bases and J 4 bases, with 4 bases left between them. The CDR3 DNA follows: TGTGCCAGCAGCCTGAAAAACATTCAGTACTTC. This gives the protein CASSLKNIQYF.

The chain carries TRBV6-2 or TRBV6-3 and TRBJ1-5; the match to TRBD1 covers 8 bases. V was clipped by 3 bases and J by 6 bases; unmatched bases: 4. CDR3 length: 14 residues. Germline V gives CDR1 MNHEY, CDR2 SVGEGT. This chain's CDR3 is CASSYSGGGQPQHF. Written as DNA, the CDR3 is TGTGCCAGCAGTTATTCAGGGGGCGGTCAGCCCCAGCATTTT.

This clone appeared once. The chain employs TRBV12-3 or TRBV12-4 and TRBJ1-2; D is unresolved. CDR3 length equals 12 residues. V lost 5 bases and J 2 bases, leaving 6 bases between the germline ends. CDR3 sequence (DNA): TGTGCCAGCAGTAACGGAAACTATGGCTACACCTTC. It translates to CASSNGNYGYTF.

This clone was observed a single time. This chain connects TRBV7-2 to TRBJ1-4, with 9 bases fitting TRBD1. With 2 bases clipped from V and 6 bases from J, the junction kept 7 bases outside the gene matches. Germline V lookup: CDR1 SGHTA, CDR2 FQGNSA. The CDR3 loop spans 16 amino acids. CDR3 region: CASSLMLGQGDEKLFF. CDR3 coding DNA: TGTGCCAGCAGCTTAATGCTGGGACAGGGAGATGAAAAACTGTTTTTT. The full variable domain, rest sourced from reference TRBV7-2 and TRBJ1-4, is GAGVSQSPSNKVTEKGKDVELRCDPISGHTALYWYRQSLGQGLEFLIYFQGNSAPDKSGLPSDRFSAERTGGSVSTLTIQRTQQEDSAVYLCASSLMLGQGDEKLFFGSGTQLSVL.

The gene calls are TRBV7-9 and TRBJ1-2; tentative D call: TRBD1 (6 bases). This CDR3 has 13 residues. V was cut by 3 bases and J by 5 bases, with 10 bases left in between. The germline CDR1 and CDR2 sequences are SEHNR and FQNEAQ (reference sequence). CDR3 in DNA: TGTGCCAGCAGCTTGCTTACAGGGTATGGCTACACCTTC. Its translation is CASSLLTGYGYTF.

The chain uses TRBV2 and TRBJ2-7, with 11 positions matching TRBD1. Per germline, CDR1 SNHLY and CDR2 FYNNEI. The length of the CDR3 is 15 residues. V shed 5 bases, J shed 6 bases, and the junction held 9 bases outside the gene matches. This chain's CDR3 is CASSRDRGALGEQYF. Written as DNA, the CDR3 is TGTGCCAGCAGTCGGGACAGGGGGGCCTTGGGCGAGCAGTACTTC.

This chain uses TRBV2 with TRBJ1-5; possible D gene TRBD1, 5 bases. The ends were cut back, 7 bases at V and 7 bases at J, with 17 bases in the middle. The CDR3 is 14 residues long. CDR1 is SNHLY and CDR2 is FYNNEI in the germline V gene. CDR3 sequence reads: CASTTGTLTQPQHF. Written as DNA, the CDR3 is TGTGCCAGCACGACCGGGACTCTGACCCAGCCCCAGCATTTT.

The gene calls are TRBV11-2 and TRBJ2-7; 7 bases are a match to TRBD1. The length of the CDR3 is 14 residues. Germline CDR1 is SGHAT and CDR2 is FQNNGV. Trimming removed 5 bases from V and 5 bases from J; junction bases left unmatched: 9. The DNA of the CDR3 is TGTGCCAGCAGCGGCAGTCGAGGGGGCCACGAGCAGTACTTC. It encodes CASSGSRGGHEQYF.

The CDR3 here is CASSGDRPDEQYF. The CDR3 bases are TGTGCCAGCAGCGGGGACAGGCCCGACGAGCAGTACTTC. The V call is TRBV9, the J call TRBJ2-7, with 8 bases lining up with TRBD1. After removal of 3 bases from V and 5 bases from J, the junction contained 4 bases not matched to a gene. This CDR3 is 13 amino acids long. Germline V gene sequence: CDR1 SGDLS, CDR2 YYNGEE.

CDR3 in amino acids: CASSLVHTGELFF. The CDR3, as DNA: TGTGCCAGCAGCTTAGTTCACACCGGGGAGCTGTTTTTT. The chain carries TRBV7-2 and TRBJ2-2; D is ambiguous. V was trimmed by 1 base and J by 3 bases, leaving 3 bases between them. This CDR3 is 13 amino acids long. Germline V gene sequence: CDR1 SGHTA, CDR2 FQGNSA.